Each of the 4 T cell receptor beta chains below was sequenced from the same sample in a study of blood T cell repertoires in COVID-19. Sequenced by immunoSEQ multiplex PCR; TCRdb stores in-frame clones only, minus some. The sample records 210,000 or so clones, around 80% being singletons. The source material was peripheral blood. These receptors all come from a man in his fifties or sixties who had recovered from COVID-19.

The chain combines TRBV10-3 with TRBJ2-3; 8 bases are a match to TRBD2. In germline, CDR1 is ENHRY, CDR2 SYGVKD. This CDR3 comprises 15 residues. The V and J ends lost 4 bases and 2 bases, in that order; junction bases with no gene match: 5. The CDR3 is CAISATLADTDTQYF. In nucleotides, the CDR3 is TGTGCCATCAGTGCAACACTAGCGGACACAGATACGCAGTATTTT.

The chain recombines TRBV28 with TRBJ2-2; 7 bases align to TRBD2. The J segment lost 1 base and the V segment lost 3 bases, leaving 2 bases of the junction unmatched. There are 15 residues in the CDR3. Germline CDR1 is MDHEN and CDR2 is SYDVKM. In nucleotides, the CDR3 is TGTGCCAGCAGTTTTTTAGCGGGGAACACCGGGGAGCTGTTTTTT. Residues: CASSFLAGNTGELFF.

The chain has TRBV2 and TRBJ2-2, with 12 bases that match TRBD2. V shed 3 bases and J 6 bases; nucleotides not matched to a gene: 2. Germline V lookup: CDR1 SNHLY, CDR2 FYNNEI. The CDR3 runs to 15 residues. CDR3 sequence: CASSDGLAGSGELFF. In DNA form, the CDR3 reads TGTGCCAGCAGTGATGGACTAGCGGGATCCGGGGAGCTGTTTTTT.

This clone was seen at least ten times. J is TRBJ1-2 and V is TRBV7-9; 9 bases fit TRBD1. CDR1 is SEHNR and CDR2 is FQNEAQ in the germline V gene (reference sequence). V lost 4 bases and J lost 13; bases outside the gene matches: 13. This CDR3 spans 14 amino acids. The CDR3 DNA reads TGTGCCAGCAGCTCCGGGACAGGGTACAAACTCGGCACCTTC. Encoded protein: CASSSGTGYKLGTF.